A selection of T cell receptor beta chains follows, all from one sample in a study of T cells in localized non-small cell lung cancer. Sequenced by immunoSEQ multiplex PCR; TCRdb stores in-frame clones only, minus some. The table records tens of thousands of clones, 80% to 90% of them present only once. The material sequenced was peripheral blood, taken before any cancer treatment. Receptors originate from a female donor at least 60 years old with stage I lung adenocarcinoma. CDR3s include the opening cysteine and the closing phenylalanine or tryptophan. The order of the fields is CDR3 DNA, CDR3 protein, clone size, D gene, J gene, V gene. A D gene is named only where the DNA matches it firmly. For some rows the clone size is stated as once, few or many, or as a class when expanded; others skip it.

CDR3nt: TGTGCCAGCCCGAGGCCTGACTACACCTTC
CDR3aa: CASPRPDYTF
abundance: NA
d_gene: NA
j_gene: TRBJ1-2
v_gene: TRBV27

CDR3nt: TGCGCCAGCAGTGACCGAGAAGGGGAAAACAGGGGCAATGAGCAGTTCTTC
CDR3aa: CASSDREGENRGNEQFF
abundance: NA
d_gene: TRBD1
j_gene: TRBJ2-1
v_gene: TRBV10-1

CDR3nt: TGTGCCAGCTCAGACTCTCCGGGACCGACCAGGGGCTACACCTTC
CDR3aa: CASSDSPGPTRGYTF
abundance: once
d_gene: NA
j_gene: TRBJ1-2
v_gene: TRBV18

CDR3nt: TGTGCCAGTAGTAACCTGGGCGGCGCGAACACCGGGGAGCTGTTTTTT
CDR3aa: CASSNLGGANTGELFF
abundance: NA
d_gene: NA
j_gene: TRBJ2-2
v_gene: TRBV19

CDR3nt: TGTGCCAGCAGCCCGCACCTGTCTCCCGAAGCTTTCTTT
CDR3aa: CASSPHLSPEAFF
abundance: NA
d_gene: NA
j_gene: TRBJ1-1
v_gene: TRBV7-2

CDR3nt: TGCAGCGTTGAATGGTCGTGGAAACTGTTTTTT
CDR3aa: CSVEWSWKLFF
abundance: few
d_gene: NA
j_gene: TRBJ1-4
v_gene: TRBV29-1

CDR3nt: TGTGCTAGTGCGGGCAGCAGCAATCAGCCCCAGCATTTT
CDR3aa: CASAGSSNQPQHF
abundance: NA
d_gene: NA
j_gene: TRBJ1-5
v_gene: TRBV12-5

CDR3nt: TGTGCCAGCAGCGCCGGGGGGGACAGGGGCAATCAGCCCCAGCATTTT
CDR3aa: CASSAGGDRGNQPQHF
abundance: NA
d_gene: TRBD1
j_gene: TRBJ1-5
v_gene: TRBV9

CDR3nt: TGTGCCAGCAGTGACGGGACAGAACTATCCTACGAGCAGTACTTC
CDR3aa: CASSDGTELSYEQYF
abundance: NA
d_gene: TRBD1
j_gene: TRBJ2-7
v_gene: TRBV6-4

CDR3nt: TGTGCCAGCAGTCTGCGGGGGCCAACTGGAAACACCATATATTTT
CDR3aa: CASSLRGPTGNTIYF
abundance: NA
d_gene: NA
j_gene: TRBJ1-3
v_gene: TRBV7-2

CDR3nt: TGTGCCAGCAATGGCCGGGGCCGCTACACAGATACGCAGTATTTT
CDR3aa: CASNGRGRYTDTQYF
abundance: NA
d_gene: NA
j_gene: TRBJ2-3
v_gene: TRBV25-1

CDR3nt: TGTGCCAGCAGGAAAGACTACGAGCAGTACTTC
CDR3aa: CASRKDYEQYF
abundance: NA
d_gene: NA
j_gene: TRBJ2-7
v_gene: TRBV7-2

CDR3nt: TGTGCCAGCAGGCCTGGGCCCTACGAGCAGTACTTC
CDR3aa: CASRPGPYEQYF
abundance: once
d_gene: NA
j_gene: TRBJ2-7
v_gene: TRBV6-1

CDR3nt: TGCGCCAGCAGCTCAGGGGGGTACAATGAGCAGTTCTTC
CDR3aa: CASSSGGYNEQFF
abundance: NA
d_gene: NA
j_gene: TRBJ2-1
v_gene: TRBV5-1

CDR3nt: TGTGCCAGCAGCGAAGCCGGGACAGGGGGCGTGAACACCATATATTTT
CDR3aa: CASSEAGTGGVNTIYF
abundance: NA
d_gene: TRBD1
j_gene: TRBJ1-3
v_gene: TRBV9